This T cell receptor beta chain was identified during a study of radiotherapy plus CTLA-4 blockade in lung cancer. Study at large: About 20% of patients responded objectively, and around 32% achieved disease control.

Notes on the study in general: According to reports, early shifts in blood T cell clones, alongside interferon-beta, forecast response most accurately.

This clone is termed large. Its cognate antigen is unknown. The CDR3 extends over 15 amino acids. The V gene's germline CDR1 is SGHNT and CDR2 YYREEE (reference sequence). V lost 4 bases, J lost 2 bases, and 7 bases stayed unmatched. Method: immunoSEQ multiplex PCR; TCRdb's copy keeps in-frame clones and lacks some. The repertoire holds approximately 19,000 clones, about 83% seen once, with 23% in the top ten. The gene calls are TRBV5-4 and TRBJ2-3; 7 positions match TRBD2. The origin of this receptor is a human donor with non-small cell lung cancer whose response to radiotherapy plus ipilimumab could not be evaluated. The sample in question was peripheral blood, obtained from a patient treated with radiotherapy plus ipilimumab. CDR3 in DNA: TGTGCCAGCAGCCTCAGCGGGACGCTCACAGATACGCAGTATTTT. This codes for CASSLSGTLTDTQYF.